Listed here are 10 T cell receptor beta chains from one sample, sequenced in a study of metastatic and nonmetastatic thyroid tumors. No patient had received any treatment before thyroid surgery. TCRdb re-analyzed the PCR reads through MiXCR. The sample holds some 17,000 clones, 20% to 25% seen once. Material: adjacent normal tissue. These TCRs come from a female donor with papillary thyroid cancer or a benign thyroid nodule (not recorded which). Some clones in this sample may be carry-over from other donors' samples.

The rearrangement links TRBV18 to TRBJ1-2; TRBD1 might be the D (6 bases). CDR3 length equals 15 residues. The germline gives CDR1 KGHSH, CDR2 LQKENI. V shed 4 bases and J shed 3 bases, with 15 bases lying between them. For the CDR3, the DNA is TGTGCCAGCTCACACACAGGGCGACTCTACTATGGCTACACCTTC. This gives the protein CASSHTGRLYYGYTF. The complete variable domain, with remaining parts taken from reference TRBV18 and TRBJ1-2, reads NAGVMQNPRHLVRRRGQEARLRCSPMKGHSHVYWYRQLPEEGLKFMVYLQKENIIDESGMPKERFSAEFPKEGPSILRIQQVVRGDSAAYFCASSHTGRLYYGYTFGSGTRLTVV.

In this sample, this clone turned up a few times. The gene calls are TRBV5-1 and TRBJ2-7, with 10 bases fitting TRBD2. In germline, CDR1 is SGHRS, CDR2 YFSETQ. Trimming at V came to 2 bases and at J to 2 bases, leaving 1 base not matched to a gene. The CDR3 loop spans 14 amino acids. CDR3 DNA: TGCGCCAGCAGCTTAGCGGGAGGGGCCTACGAGCAGTACTTC. Encoded protein: CASSLAGGAYEQYF.

This clone was counted only a few times. One junction end disagrees with the germline gene, perhaps due to a read error. This chain connects TRBV6-1 to TRBJ1-6, with 7 bases that match TRBD1. Germline V gene sequence: CDR1 MNHNS, CDR2 SASEGT. This CDR3 comprises 16 residues. CDR3: CASSERTGAHNSHLHF. CDR3 DNA sequence: TGTGCCAGCAGTGAGCGAACAGGGGCCCATAATTCACACCTCCACTTT.

CDR3 sequence reads: CASRAEGLGSYTF. Here the CDR3 DNA reads TGTGCCAGCAGGGCCGAGGGACTCGGAAGCTACACCTTC. The chain uses TRBV2 and TRBJ1-2; possibly TRBD1 for D (5 bases). Germline V lookup: CDR1 SNHLY, CDR2 FYNNEI. V was clipped by 6 bases and J by 9 bases, with 17 bases between them. There are 13 residues in the CDR3. The full variable domain, completed using reference TRBV2 and TRBJ1-2, is EPEVTQTPSHQVTQMGQEVILRCVPISNHLYFYWYRQILGQKVEFLVSFYNNEISEKSEIFDDQFSVERPDGSNFTLKIRSTKLEDSAMYFCASRAEGLGSYTFGSGTRLTVV.

The chain recombines TRBV7-6 with TRBJ1-6; possible D gene TRBD1, 6 bases. CDR3 size: 14 residues. The germline V gene encodes CDR1 SGHVS and CDR2 FNYEAQ. Trimming removed 5 bases from V and 12 bases from J, with 17 bases in between. The CDR3 DNA reads TGTGCCAGCAGCACCCAACAGGGATTGGGACCCCTCCACTTT. Its protein product is CASSTQQGLGPLHF.

This clone was found a few times. This chain joins TRBV6-6 and TRBJ2-7, with TRBD1 as a possible D gene (5 bases). Trimming pared 2 bases from V and 0 bases from J, leaving 17 bases between. CDR3 size: 17 residues. In germline, CDR1 is MNHNY, CDR2 SVGAGI (reference sequence). The CDR3 reads CASSYSSGPLASYEQYF. The DNA of the CDR3 is TGTGCCAGCAGTTACAGCTCAGGGCCCCTCGCCTCCTACGAGCAGTACTTC.

This clone occurred a few times. Distinct nucleotide sequences in the sample also encode this CDR3. The rearrangement links TRBV25-1 to TRBJ2-7; 10 bases are shared with TRBD1. This CDR3 comprises 14 residues. V shed 4 bases, J shed 2 bases, and the junction held 2 bases outside the gene matches. Germline CDR1 MGHDK, CDR2 SYGVNS. Written as DNA, the CDR3 is TGTGCCAGCAGTGCGGACAGGGGGGCCTACGAGCAGTACTTC. Protein: CASSADRGAYEQYF.

The rearrangement uses TRBV30 and TRBJ2-7; 8 bases line up with TRBD2. The V and J ends lost 3 bases and 6 bases, in that order; junction bases with no gene match: 25. Germline CDR1 and CDR2: GTSNPN and SVGIG (reference sequence). The CDR3 consists of 19 residues. The CDR3 DNA sequence: TGTGCCTGGAGGCCCCGGGGGGTAGCGGGACCTCGAACCTTACTCGAGCAGTACTTC. Amino acids: CAWRPRGVAGPRTLLEQYF.

V is TRBV5-1 and J is TRBJ1-2; tentatively, D is TRBD1 (5 bases). CDR1 is SGHRS, CDR2 YFSETQ, per germline. There are 13 residues in the CDR3. V was trimmed by 3 bases and J by 1 base, leaving 7 bases between them. The CDR3 is CASSSTVNYGYTF. In nucleotides, the CDR3 is TGCGCCAGCAGCTCGACAGTTAACTATGGCTACACCTTC.

This chain joins TRBV9 and TRBJ2-7; D gene uncertain. Trimming pared 0 bases from V and 4 bases from J, leaving 11 bases between. CDR3 length equals 14 residues. Per germline, CDR1 SGDLS and CDR2 YYNGEE. As DNA, the CDR3 is TGTGCCAGCAGCGTAGCATGGGAAGGTTACGAGCAGTACTTC. It specifies CASSVAWEGYEQYF.